Each of the 22 T cell receptor beta chains below was sequenced from the same sample in a study of PD-1 blockade in classical Hodgkin lymphoma. Stated time point: cycle 4 day 1 (C4D1), after five to seven weeks of nivolumab. All patients experienced relapse after autologous stem cell transplantation, and brentuximab vedotin exposure was variable. Method: immunoSEQ multiplex PCR; TCRdb's copy keeps in-frame clones and lacks some. The sample lists 50,000 or so clones; nearly 90% were seen once. This specimen consisted of peripheral blood mononuclear cells (PBMCs), obtained before the fourth cycle of nivolumab. These TCRs come from a human donor with classical Hodgkin lymphoma.

The rearrangement uses TRBV28 and TRBJ1-5, with D unclear. The V and J ends lost 8 bases and 5 bases respectively, with 13 bases between them. The CDR3 is 13 amino acids. The germline CDR1 and CDR2 sequences are MDHEN and SYDVKM. The CDR3 bases are TGTGCCAGCCGAGATGCTGGGGATCAGCCCCAGCATTTT. This codes for CASRDAGDQPQHF.

This clone came up a few times. The V and J genes are TRBV28 and TRBJ2-3; no firm D call. CDR3 size: 14 residues. V was cut by 3 bases and J by 0 bases, with 7 bases left in between. CDR1 and CDR2 from the germline V gene are MDHEN and SYDVKM. The chain's CDR3 is CASSFQRSTDTQYF. The CDR3 bases are TGTGCCAGCAGTTTCCAGAGAAGCACAGATACGCAGTATTTT.

The chain carries TRBV30 and TRBJ1-3; TRBD1 is a possible D gene (5 bases). The CDR3 covers 16 residues. Between the trimmed V and J ends, which lost 6 bases and 1 base, there was a span of 19 bases. Germline V CDR1 and CDR2: GTSNPN, SVGIG (reference sequence). The CDR3 spells CACPRKGYYSGNTIYF. The CDR3 DNA reads as TGTGCCTGTCCAAGAAAGGGGTATTATTCTGGAAACACCATATATTTT.

This chain connects TRBV9 to TRBJ1-5, with a weak D call TRBD1 (5 bases). The CDR3 length is 14 residues. Looked up from germline, CDR1 is SGDLS and CDR2 is YYNGEE. The V end lost 0 bases, the J end lost 6 bases, and 10 bases lay between the germline ends. The CDR3 spells CASSVGGRAQPQHF. Written as DNA, the CDR3 is TGTGCCAGCAGCGTAGGGGGGAGGGCTCAGCCCCAGCATTTT.

CDR3 sequence (DNA): TGTGCCAGCAGTGAGTCAGGGGTACGAAAACTGTTTTTT. Its translation is CASSESGVRKLFF. The chain is built from TRBV6-1 and TRBJ1-4; TRBD1 might be the D (6 bases). Trimming removed 3 bases from V and 10 bases from J, with 12 bases in between. Per germline, CDR1 MNHNS and CDR2 SASEGT. The CDR3 extends over 13 amino acids.

V is TRBV9 and J is TRBJ1-2; 7 nucleotides match TRBD1. The germline V gene encodes CDR1 SGDLS and CDR2 YYNGEE. The CDR3 totals 14 residues. V lost 0 bases, J lost 3 bases, and 2 bases stayed unmatched. For the CDR3, the DNA is TGTGCCAGCAGCGTAGATGGGACAGACTATGGCTACACCTTC. Translating gives CASSVDGTDYGYTF. Looking up the rest from reference TRBV9 and TRBJ1-2 gives the full variable domain: DSGVTQTPKHLITATGQRVTLRCSPRSGDLSVYWYQQSLDQGLQFLIQYYNGEERAKGNILERFSAQQFPDLHSELNLSSLELGDSALYFCASSVDGTDYGYTFGSGTRLTVV.

This rearrangement joins TRBV7-2 to TRBJ1-3; maybe TRBD1 (5 bases). The V gene lost 5 bases and the J gene lost 0 bases, with 20 bases spanning the gap. The CDR3 is made up of 18 amino acids. Germline loops: CDR1 SGHTA, CDR2 FQGNSA. The CDR3 spells CASSQRRGRSYSGNTIYF. CDR3 sequence (DNA): TGTGCCAGCAGCCAACGAAGGGGACGGTCCTACTCTGGAAACACCATATATTTT.

The chain recombines TRBV5-1 with TRBJ2-1, with D hard to call. V gave up 6 bases and J gave up 8 bases, with 18 bases separating them. CDR3 length equals 14 residues. Germline CDR1 is SGHRS and CDR2 is YFSETQ. The chain's CDR3 is CASTSSGVVYEQFF. The DNA for the CDR3 is TGCGCCAGCACCTCGAGTGGGGTCGTCTATGAGCAGTTCTTC.

This chain joins TRBV27 and TRBJ2-4; 14 positions agree with TRBD2. This CDR3 spans 18 amino acids. The J segment lost 1 base and the V segment lost 2 bases, leaving 4 bases of the junction unmatched. Looked up from germline, CDR1 is MNHEY and CDR2 is SMNVEV (reference sequence). This CDR3 reads CASSLGTSGSQAKNIQYF. For the CDR3, the DNA is TGTGCCAGCAGTTTAGGGACTAGCGGGAGTCAGGCCAAAAACATTCAGTACTTC.

This clone came up once. Sequence at one end of the junction differs from germline and may be a read error. This chain joins TRBV27 and TRBJ2-3; D uncertain. There are 13 residues in the CDR3. The germline CDR1 and CDR2 sequences are MNHEY and SMNVEV (reference sequence). The CDR3, as DNA: TGTGCCAGCAGCTTCCAATACACATATACGCAGTATTTT. It yields the protein CASSFQYTYTQYF.

The V gene is TRBV6-4, the J gene TRBJ2-7, with a possible D match to TRBD1 (5 bases). V lost 2 bases, J lost 4 bases, and 15 bases lay in between. CDR3 length: 15 residues. Germline V gene data show CDR1 as MRHNA and CDR2 as SNTAGT. CDR3 DNA sequence: TGTGCCAGCAGTGACGTCGGCAGGGAAAGGTACGAGCAGTACTTC. This encodes CASSDVGRERYEQYF.

J is TRBJ2-1 and V is TRBV11-2; D may correspond to TRBD1 or TRBD2 (6 bases each). Germline V lookup: CDR1 SGHAT, CDR2 FQNNGV. Between the trimmed V and J ends, which lost 6 bases and 2 bases, there was a span of 17 bases. The CDR3 spans 16 residues. CDR3 coding DNA: TGTGCCAGCAGAGCTCAGGGGAGGTACGCCTACAATGAGCAGTTCTTC. This gives the protein CASRAQGRYAYNEQFF.

As concerns this clone: One base away lies a much larger clone, so this may be a sequencing read error. The rearrangement links TRBV4-2 to TRBJ2-5; tentative D call: TRBD2 (6 bases). Trimming removed 3 bases at V and 9 bases at J, with 23 bases between. In germline, CDR1 is LGHNA, CDR2 YNFKEQ. The CDR3 runs to 16 residues. CDR3 nucleotides: TGTGCCAGCAGCCAGACCGAAGCGACCCTGGGGGAGGCCCAGTACTTC. Protein product: CASSQTEATLGEAQYF.

The chain uses TRBV7-3 and TRBJ1-1; D not resolved. CDR3 length: 14 amino acids. With 5 bases removed from V and 1 base from J, the gap between germline ends came to 11 bases. Germline V gene lookup returns CDR1 SGHTA and CDR2 FQGTGA. Written as DNA, the CDR3 is TGTGCCAGCAGCCGAAGGGCTACGAACACTGAAGCTTTCTTT. Translation: CASSRRATNTEAFF.

The chain uses TRBV7-3 and TRBJ2-2, with 10 nucleotides matching TRBD1. This CDR3 has 17 amino acids. With 4 bases clipped from V and 4 bases from J, the junction kept 9 bases outside the gene matches. Germline V gives CDR1 SGHTA, CDR2 FQGTGA. The CDR3, as DNA: TGTGCCAGCAGCTCTACCGGGACAGGGGTCATCACCGGGGAGCTGTTTTTT. Translated: CASSSTGTGVITGELFF.

The rearrangement uses TRBV7-9 and TRBJ2-7; 7 nucleotides line up with TRBD2. The CDR3 length is 17 residues. Trimming removed 5 bases from V and 4 bases from J; junction bases left unmatched: 17. Looked up from germline, CDR1 is SEHNR and CDR2 is FQNEAQ (reference sequence). CDR3 residues: CASSGPPKSGDYYEQYF. Here the CDR3 DNA reads TGTGCCAGCAGCGGACCCCCCAAATCGGGGGACTATTACGAGCAGTACTTC.

This clone was found a few times. The rearrangement uses TRBV19 and TRBJ1-2, with 9 bases that match TRBD1. The V gene end was trimmed by 7 bases and the J gene end by 1 base; junction bases not matched to a gene: 4. Germline-derived CDR1 and CDR2 are LNHDA and SQIVND (reference sequence). CDR3 length equals 14 residues. CDR3 sequence reads: CASNPTGGNYGYTF. In DNA form, the CDR3 reads TGTGCCAGTAACCCGACAGGGGGTAACTATGGCTACACCTTC.

This chain connects TRBV5-8 to TRBJ2-3, with D perhaps matching TRBD1 or TRBD2 (6 bases each). The CDR3 runs to 16 residues. Between the trimmed V and J ends, which lost 1 base and 3 bases, there was a span of 15 bases. CDR1 SGHTS and CDR2 YDEGEE come from the germline V gene. In DNA form, the CDR3 reads TGTGCCAGCAGCTTGTCTTTGGGGGGCGTAACAGATACGCAGTATTTT. Protein: CASSLSLGGVTDTQYF.

This chain connects TRBV2 to TRBJ2-1; TRBD2 might be the D (5 bases). The CDR3 is 12 amino acids. Germline V lookup: CDR1 SNHLY, CDR2 FYNNEI. V dropped 7 bases and J dropped 4 bases, with 8 bases sitting between them. This CDR3 is CASTEGYNEQFF. The CDR3 DNA reads TGTGCCAGCACCGAGGGTTACAATGAGCAGTTCTTC.

The chain recombines TRBV7-9 with TRBJ1-1, with D possibly TRBD1 on 6 matching bases. The CDR3 consists of 15 residues. V was cut by 8 bases and J by 4 bases, with 20 bases left in between. Germline V gene data show CDR1 as SEHNR and CDR2 as FQNEAQ (reference sequence). The chain's CDR3 is CASLNRAGLGTEAFF. DNA for the CDR3: TGTGCCAGCCTCAACAGGGCAGGGTTGGGCACTGAAGCTTTCTTT. The whole variable domain, filled in from reference TRBV7-9 and TRBJ1-1, reads DTGVSQNPRHKITKRGQNVTFRCDPISEHNRLYWYRQTLGQGPEFLTYFQNEAQLEKSRLLSDRFSAERPKGSFSTLEIQRTEQGDSAMYLCASLNRAGLGTEAFFGQGTRLTVV.

The rearrangement uses TRBV10-1 and TRBJ2-4; TRBD2 might be the D (6 bases). Germline CDR1 reads WNHNN; CDR2 reads SYGVQD (reference sequence). Trimming took off 3 bases at V and 6 bases at J, with 12 bases between the two ends. The CDR3 totals 14 residues. The CDR3 sequence is CASSEGDWTNIQYF. The DNA for the CDR3 is TGCGCCAGCAGTGAAGGGGACTGGACAAACATTCAGTACTTC.

The V and J genes are TRBV25-1 and TRBJ2-5; D unresolved. Trimming removed 1 base from V and 4 bases from J, with 13 bases in between. CDR1 and CDR2 from the germline V gene are MGHDK and SYGVNS. The CDR3 has 15 residues. The chain's CDR3 is CASSEWQIRLETQYF. In DNA, the CDR3 is TGTGCCAGCAGTGAATGGCAGATTAGGTTAGAGACCCAGTACTTC.